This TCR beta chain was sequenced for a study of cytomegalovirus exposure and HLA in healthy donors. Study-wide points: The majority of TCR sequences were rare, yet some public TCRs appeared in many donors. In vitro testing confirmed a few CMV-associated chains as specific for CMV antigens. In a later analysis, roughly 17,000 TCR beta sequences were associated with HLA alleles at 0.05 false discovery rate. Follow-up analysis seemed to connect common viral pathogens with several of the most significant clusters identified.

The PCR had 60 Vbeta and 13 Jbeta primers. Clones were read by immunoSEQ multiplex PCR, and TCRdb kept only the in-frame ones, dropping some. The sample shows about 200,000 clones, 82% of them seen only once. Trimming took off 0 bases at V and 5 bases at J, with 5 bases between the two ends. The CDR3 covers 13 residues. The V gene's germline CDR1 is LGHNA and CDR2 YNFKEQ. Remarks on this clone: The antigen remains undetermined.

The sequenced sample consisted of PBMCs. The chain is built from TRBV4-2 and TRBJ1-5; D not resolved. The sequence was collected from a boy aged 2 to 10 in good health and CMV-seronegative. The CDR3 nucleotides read TGTGCCAGCAGCCAAGATCGGGATCAGCCCCAGCATTTT. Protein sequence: CASSQDRDQPQHF.